The entry below describes one TCR beta chain. What it binds is unknown. This specimen belongs to a study of CD8+ T cells in alopecia areata. The sequencing template was cDNA reverse transcribed from extracted RNA. Libraries were prepared by immunoSEQ multiplex PCR; TCRdb keeps only in-frame clonotypes and omits some of them. In the table there are roughly 150,000 clones, around 50% of which are singletons. Overall study results and limits: Higher clonality was seen in lesional scalp than in normal scalp, especially in alopecia totalis/universalis.

Germline CDR1 LNHDA, CDR2 SQIVND (reference sequence). This CDR3 comprises 12 residues. Trimming cost V 5 bases and J 4 bases, with 9 bases left between them. The source is a human donor with alopecia areata. The rearrangement joins TRBV19 to TRBJ2-7; no definite D call. The sequencing used CD8+ T cells sorted from blood, collected at week 0. CDR3 in amino acids: CASSLVGYEQYF. The CDR3, as DNA: TGTGCCAGTAGTCTTGTGGGTTACGAGCAGTACTTC.